This record looks at one T cell receptor beta chain sequence and its context. Patients of the Seattle cohort, enrolled during active infection, were followed longitudinally. Measured with immunoSEQ multiplex PCR; TCRdb has only the in-frame clones, and not every one. The sample lists around 260,000 clones, 84% occurring once. This record belongs to a study of blood T cell repertoires in COVID-19. Study as a whole: Sites in the United States, Italy and Spain provided acute and convalescent COVID-19 samples.

V lost 5 bases to trimming and J lost 2 bases, with 7 bases between them. Germline lookup yields CDR1 MNHEY and CDR2 SVGAGI. This CDR3 comprises 13 residues. This clonotype originated in a person between 65 and 80 years old with COVID-19, enrolled during active disease. The sample was peripheral blood. The chain couples TRBV6-5 to TRBJ1-5, with D uncertain. The DNA for the CDR3 is TGTGCCAGCAGTATGCAGGGCAATCAGCCCCAGCATTTT. It yields the protein CASSMQGNQPQHF.